What follows are 17 T cell receptor beta chains derived from one specimen sequenced in a study of blood T cell repertoires in COVID-19 (dated by TCRdb to 2019 to 2021). Library preparation employed the immunoSEQ multiplex PCR assay. The source is immuneACCESS, and TCRdb retained only in-frame sequences with V and J called. Part of the clones is not carried over; for the studies checked, unresolved V genes explain less than half of this, and the remainder is unexplained. Across this sample there are roughly 260,000 clones, with around 90% seen only once. Of the sample, approximately 2.6% falls within the top ten clones. Sequencing was carried out using peripheral blood. These receptors were collected from a person under 30 with COVID-19, enrolled during active disease.

This clone was observed once. The chain joins TRBV9 to TRBJ2-3, with 7 bases aligning to TRBD2. CDR1 is SGDLS, CDR2 YYNGEE, per germline. The ends lost 3 bases at V and 15 bases at J; junction bases unmatched: 10. CDR3 size: 12 residues. This CDR3 reads CASSAGGAGAYF. CDR3 nucleotide sequence: TGTGCCAGCAGCGCCGGTGGCGCGGGAGCATATTTT.

The chain employs TRBV11-2 and TRBJ2-6, with 8 bases that match TRBD1. With 5 bases clipped from V and 0 bases from J, the junction kept 9 bases outside the gene matches. The germline V gene encodes CDR1 SGHAT and CDR2 FQNNGV. The CDR3 extends over 18 amino acids. As DNA, the CDR3 is TGTGCCAGCAGCCTACGACAGGGGTGGGCCTCTGGGGCCAACGTCCTGACTTTC. Translation: CASSLRQGWASGANVLTF.

CDR3 sequence: CASSLVLAGGGNVLTF. DNA for the CDR3: TGCGCCAGCAGCTTGGTTCTAGCGGGAGGAGGCAACGTCCTGACTTTC. V gene TRBV5-1 combines with J gene TRBJ2-6; the match to TRBD2 covers 11 bases. Germline V gives CDR1 SGHRS, CDR2 YFSETQ. V lost 0 bases to trimming and J lost 9 bases; unmatched junction nucleotides: 5. This CDR3 has 16 amino acids.

V gene TRBV4-3 combines with J gene TRBJ1-2; D is undetermined. V was clipped by 6 bases and J by 6 bases, with 23 bases between them. CDR1 LGHNA and CDR2 YSLEER come from the germline V gene. CDR3 length: 16 amino acids. CDR3 nucleotide sequence: TGCGCCAGCAGTAAACCTTTAGAAGACGGCAGGCATGGCTACACCTTC. It translates to CASSKPLEDGRHGYTF.

The chain joins TRBV10-3 to TRBJ1-2; TRBD1 might be the D (5 bases). The CDR3 loop spans 13 amino acids. Trimming took off 3 bases at V and 7 bases at J, with 12 bases between the two ends. Germline loops: CDR1 ENHRY, CDR2 SYGVKD. CDR3 in DNA: TGTGCCATCAGTGAAACGACAGCGGGTGGCTACACCTTC. Translation: CAISETTAGGYTF.

The genes are TRBV7-9 and TRBJ2-5, with TRBD1 matching over 7 bases. V dropped 4 bases and J dropped 5; count of bases not matched to a gene: 4. The CDR3 extends over 13 amino acids. Germline V gene lookup returns CDR1 SEHNR and CDR2 FQNEAQ (reference sequence). The CDR3 region is CASSYRGGETQYF. Written as DNA, the CDR3 is TGTGCCAGCAGCTACAGGGGCGGGGAGACCCAGTACTTC.

This chain connects TRBV7-2 to TRBJ2-7, with 8 bases matching TRBD1. CDR1 and CDR2 (germline): SGHTA, FQGNSA. V shed 3 bases, J shed 1 base, and the junction held 2 bases outside the gene matches. This CDR3 is built from 14 residues. The CDR3: CASSFYRGSYEQYF. In nucleotides, the CDR3 is TGTGCCAGCAGCTTTTACAGGGGGTCCTACGAGCAGTACTTC.

The sample holds a few counts of this clone. The chain carries TRBV7-2 and TRBJ1-3, with D perhaps matching TRBD1 (6 bases). Trimming took 5 bases from V and 3 from J, leaving 17 bases between them. The CDR3 length is 16 residues. Germline CDR1 is SGHTA and CDR2 is FQGNSA. CDR3 loop: CASSPPRGMFGNTIYF. CDR3 in DNA: TGTGCCAGCAGCCCCCCCAGGGGAATGTTTGGAAACACCATATATTTT.

V and J are TRBV14 and TRBJ2-1; 11 nucleotides align to TRBD2. Germline CDR1 is SGHDN and CDR2 is FVKESK. This CDR3 region has 16 residues. Unmatched junction bases numbered 5, after V lost 4 bases and J lost 3 bases. The CDR3 nucleotides are TGTGCCAGCAGCCCGAGACTAGCGGGAAGCTACAATGAGCAGTTCTTC. As protein: CASSPRLAGSYNEQFF.

This clone has just a few counts. V and J are TRBV5-1 and TRBJ2-2; D is perhaps TRBD2 (6 bases). Trimming took off 2 bases at V and 2 bases at J, with 13 bases between the two ends. This CDR3 has 16 amino acids. Looked up from germline, CDR1 is SGHRS and CDR2 is YFSETQ. The CDR3 bases are TGCGCCAGCAGCTTTCTCGGGACTCCCAACACCGGGGAGCTGTTTTTT. Its protein is CASSFLGTPNTGELFF.

The chain employs TRBV6-1 and TRBJ2-4; a possible D gene is TRBD1 (5 bases). Looked up from germline, CDR1 is MNHNS and CDR2 is SASEGT. This CDR3 is 15 amino acids long. V shed 1 base and J shed 6 bases, with 13 bases lying between them. The CDR3 coding sequence is TGTGCCAGCAGTGAAGAGGCAGGGTCTTCAAACATTCAGTACTTC. Protein sequence: CASSEEAGSSNIQYF.

The chain uses TRBV9 and TRBJ1-6, with D uncertain. This CDR3 is 15 amino acids long. Germline V CDR1 and CDR2: SGDLS, YYNGEE. The V and J ends lost 0 bases and 7 bases respectively, with 11 bases between them. In nucleotides, the CDR3 is TGTGCCAGCAGCGTAGACAGCTGGAACAATTCACCCCTCCACTTT. It is translated as CASSVDSWNNSPLHF.

The V and J genes are TRBV5-4 and TRBJ2-7; 9 positions agree with TRBD1. The CDR3 loop spans 13 amino acids. The V gene end was trimmed by 3 bases and the J gene end by 5 bases; junction bases not matched to a gene: 3. The germline V gene has CDR1 SGHNT and CDR2 YYREEE (reference sequence). The CDR3 loop is CASSSGQGDEQYF. CDR3 nucleotides: TGTGCCAGCAGCTCGGGACAGGGCGACGAGCAGTACTTC.

The J gene is TRBJ1-1, the V gene TRBV10-3, with no clear D. Germline V gene sequence: CDR1 ENHRY, CDR2 SYGVKD. The CDR3 runs 17 residues. V was pared by 6 bases and J by 1 base, with 21 bases between. The CDR3 sequence: CAIRPPGGGVSNTEAFF. The CDR3 DNA follows: TGTGCCATCAGGCCCCCTGGAGGTGGAGTCTCGAACACTGAAGCTTTCTTT.

V usage is TRBV7-9 and J usage is TRBJ2-1; perhaps TRBD2 as D (6 bases). V dropped 1 base and J dropped 0 bases, with 7 bases sitting between them. Looked up from germline, CDR1 is SEHNR and CDR2 is FQNEAQ (reference sequence). The CDR3 loop spans 15 amino acids. This CDR3 reads CASSLDGGSYNEQFF. In nucleotides, the CDR3 is TGTGCCAGCAGCTTAGACGGGGGCTCCTACAATGAGCAGTTCTTC. The full variable domain, rest sourced from reference TRBV7-9 and TRBJ2-1, is DTGVSQNPRHKITKRGQNVTFRCDPISEHNRLYWYRQTLGQGPEFLTYFQNEAQLEKSRLLSDRFSAERPKGSFSTLEIQRTEQGDSAMYLCASSLDGGSYNEQFFGPGTRLTVL.

As DNA, the CDR3 is TGTGCCAGCAGTCCCCAGGGAGGGCGGACTGAAGCTTTCTTT. Translated, it gives CASSPQGGRTEAFF. This rearrangement joins TRBV27 to TRBJ1-1; D may be TRBD1 (5 bases). The V end lost 5 bases, the J end lost 5 bases, and 15 bases lay between the germline ends. Germline V CDR1 and CDR2: MNHEY, SMNVEV (reference sequence). The CDR3 is made up of 14 amino acids.

The rearrangement uses TRBV19 and TRBJ1-2, with TRBD1 as a possible D gene (6 bases). Trimming left V 5 bases short and J 8 bases short, with 15 bases between. Germline V gene lookup returns CDR1 LNHDA and CDR2 SQIVND (reference sequence). This CDR3 is built from 13 residues. CDR3 amino acids: CASSFTGMLGYTF. The CDR3 coding sequence is TGTGCCAGTAGTTTCACAGGGATGTTGGGCTACACCTTC.